The rows below give T cell receptor beta chains drawn from one sample of a study of T cells in tumors after PD-1 blockade. The assay was immunoSEQ multiplex PCR, and TCRdb's table has in-frame clones only and misses some. Of some 47,000 clones listed, roughly 79% are singletons. The source material was PBMCs, sampled before anti-PD-1 treatment. The receptors stem from a human donor with basal cell carcinoma. Both conserved end residues are part of each CDR3. Fields, in order: D gene, V gene, clone size, J gene, CDR3 DNA, CDR3 protein. D genes are given only for firm matches. Only some rows state a clone size, as once, few, many or a class for expanded clones.

TRBD1,TRBV5-1,NA,TRBJ1-1,TGCGCCAGCAGCTCGGGACAGTTGAACACTGAAGCTTTCTTT,CASSSGQLNTEAFF
NA,TRBV27,few,TRBJ1-2,TGTGCCAGCAGTTTAACAAGCTACTATGGCTACACCTTC,CASSLTSYYGYTF
NA,TRBV19,NA,TRBJ2-2,TGTGCCAGTAGTATAGAAGCTGGACCTGCCACCGGGGAGCTGTTTTTT,CASSIEAGPATGELFF
TRBD1,TRBV6-2/TRBV6-3,NA,TRBJ2-7,TGTGCCAGCAGGCCTCCAACCGGGACAGGGGGCTACGAGCAGTACTTC,CASRPPTGTGGYEQYF
TRBD1,TRBV6-1,once,TRBJ1-1,TGTGCCAGCAGTGACACAGGGGGCGCGGGCTACGCTGAAGCTTTCTTT,CASSDTGGAGYAEAFF
NA,TRBV28,NA,TRBJ2-3,TGTGCCAGCAGTTTCTTGGAGCTTACAGATACGCAGTATTTT,CASSFLELTDTQYF
TRBD1,TRBV7-9,NA,TRBJ1-2,TGTGCCAGCAGCTTAGGACGGGACAGGGGCCCCGGTCGAGTAAGCTACACCTTC,CASSLGRDRGPGRVSYTF
NA,TRBV2,NA,TRBJ1-1,TGTGCCACCAGGGGCTATCTCACTGAAGCTTTCTTT,CATRGYLTEAFF
TRBD1,TRBV7-3,NA,TRBJ1-6,TGTGCCAGCACCCAGGGGGCGGGATCACCCCTCCACTTT,CASTQGAGSPLHF
NA,TRBV5-7,NA,TRBJ2-3,TGTGCCCCACCTTTTGGAGGGGGACGGTCTTACACAGATACGCAGTATTTT,CAPPFGGGRSYTDTQYF
NA,TRBV9,NA,TRBJ2-1,TGTGCCAGCACCCCTGACAGCTACAATGAGCAGTTCTTC,CASTPDSYNEQFF
TRBD1,TRBV27,NA,TRBJ1-5,TGTGCCAGCAGTACGACAGGGGGCGCGAGTGCCCAGCCCCAGCATTTT,CASSTTGGASAQPQHF
NA,TRBV7-8,NA,TRBJ2-3,TGTGCCAGCAGGGGCAGAAATTCCGATACGCAGTATTTT,CASRGRNSDTQYF
TRBD2,TRBV18,NA,TRBJ2-5,TGTGCCAGCTCACCACAATCCGGGAGGGAAGAGACCCAGTACTTC,CASSPQSGREETQYF
NA,TRBV6-5,NA,TRBJ1-1,TGTGCCAGCAGTTGGATGGCGGCGAACACTGAAGCTTTCTTT,CASSWMAANTEAFF
NA,TRBV9,few,TRBJ1-6,TGTGCCAGCAGCCACCTAGGAGGAGCGATATCACCCCTCCACTTT,CASSHLGGAISPLHF
TRBD2,TRBV10-1,few,TRBJ2-2,TGCGCCAGCAGAGATGGGACTAGCGGGAGGGCCAAGAACACCGGGGAGCTGTTTTTT,CASRDGTSGRAKNTGELFF
TRBD2,TRBV18,NA,TRBJ2-1,TGTGCCAGCTCACCACGGGCGGGAGACCGTTCCAATGAGCAGTTCTTC,CASSPRAGDRSNEQFF
NA,TRBV19,NA,TRBJ1-1,TGTGCCAGTAGTACGGACAGTCGATTCACTGAAGCTTTCTTT,CASSTDSRFTEAFF
NA,TRBV21-1,NA,TRBJ2-5,TGTGCCAGCAGCAAAGGGTCTACTAGCGGGGAAGAGACCCAGTACTTC,CASSKGSTSGEETQYF
NA,TRBV5-5,NA,TRBJ2-7,TGTGCCAGCAGCTCCGCAGGGTACGAGCAGTACTTC,CASSSAGYEQYF
NA,TRBV27,NA,TRBJ2-1,TGTGCCAGCAGGTATCATAGTGGCTCCTACAATGAGCAGTTCTTC,CASRYHSGSYNEQFF
NA,TRBV2,NA,TRBJ2-1,TGTGCCAGCAGGGAGGGGACCACTACGGATGAGCAGTTCTTC,CASREGTTTDEQFF
NA,TRBV10-3,NA,TRBJ2-7,TGTGCCATCAGTGAGGCTCATGCCTCCTACGAGCAGTACTTC,CAISEAHASYEQYF
NA,TRBV19,NA,TRBJ2-1,TGTGCCAGTAGTTCGGAGGGGGGCTATGAGCAGTTCTTC,CASSSEGGYEQFF
NA,TRBV7-9,NA,TRBJ2-3,TGTGCCAGCAGCTTAGACCGCCAGGGCCCAGATACGCAGTATTTT,CASSLDRQGPDTQYF
TRBD2,TRBV24-1,once,TRBJ2-7,TGTGCCACGGGACTAGCGGGAGTGAACGAGCAGTACTTC,CATGLAGVNEQYF
NA,TRBV5-5,once,TRBJ2-2,TGTGCCAGCAGCTTGACGGGCAACCTCTGGGGCGGGGAGCTGTTTTTT,CASSLTGNLWGGELFF
NA,TRBV28,NA,TRBJ1-6,TGTGCCAGCGGCGGACAGAGCTATAATTCACCCCTCCACTTT,CASGGQSYNSPLHF
TRBD2,TRBV4-1,NA,TRBJ2-6,TGCGCCAGCAGCCGCGGACTAGCGGGGGCTTCTGGGGCCAACGTCCTGACTTTC,CASSRGLAGASGANVLTF
NA,TRBV28,NA,TRBJ2-3,TGTGCCAGCAGTTCCTCCCCCGGACTGGGGTCGAGCACAGATACGCAGTATTTT,CASSSSPGLGSSTDTQYF
NA,TRBV6-1,NA,TRBJ1-4,TGTGCCAGCAGTGAGGATAGTATGATGGCAGTTAAACTGTTTTTT,CASSEDSMMAVKLFF
NA,TRBV30,NA,TRBJ1-1,TGTGCCTGGAACGGGGTTGCGAACACTGAAGCTTTCTTT,CAWNGVANTEAFF
NA,TRBV3-1/TRBV3-2,NA,TRBJ1-4,TGTGCCAGCAGGACAGGTTATAATGAAAAACTGTTTTTT,CASRTGYNEKLFF
NA,TRBV7-6,NA,TRBJ2-7,TGTGCCAGCAGCTTAACGCAAGTCTCCTACGAGCAGTACTTC,CASSLTQVSYEQYF